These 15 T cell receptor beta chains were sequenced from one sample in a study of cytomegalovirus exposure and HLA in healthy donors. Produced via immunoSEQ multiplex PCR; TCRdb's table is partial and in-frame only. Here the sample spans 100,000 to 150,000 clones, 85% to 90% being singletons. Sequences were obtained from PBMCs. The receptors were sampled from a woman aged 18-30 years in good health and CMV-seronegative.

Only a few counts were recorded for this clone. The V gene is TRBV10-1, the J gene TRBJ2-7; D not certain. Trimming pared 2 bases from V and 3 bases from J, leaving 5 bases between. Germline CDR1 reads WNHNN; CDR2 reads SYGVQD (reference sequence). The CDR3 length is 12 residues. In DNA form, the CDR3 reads TGCGCCAGCAGTGAGGGAGACTACGAGCAGTACTTC. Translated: CASSEGDYEQYF.

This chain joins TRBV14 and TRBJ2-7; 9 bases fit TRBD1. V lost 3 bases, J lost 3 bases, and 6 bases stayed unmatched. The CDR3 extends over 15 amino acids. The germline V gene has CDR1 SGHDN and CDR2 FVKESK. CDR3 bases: TGTGCCAGCAGCCACCCGGGACAGGGAATCTACGAGCAGTACTTC. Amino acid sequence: CASSHPGQGIYEQYF.

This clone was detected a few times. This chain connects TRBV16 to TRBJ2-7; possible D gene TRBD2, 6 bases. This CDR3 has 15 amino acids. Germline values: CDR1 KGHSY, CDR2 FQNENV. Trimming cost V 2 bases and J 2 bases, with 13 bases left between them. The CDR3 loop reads CASSQGTVEAYEQYF. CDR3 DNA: TGTGCCAGCAGCCAAGGGACTGTCGAGGCCTACGAGCAGTACTTC.

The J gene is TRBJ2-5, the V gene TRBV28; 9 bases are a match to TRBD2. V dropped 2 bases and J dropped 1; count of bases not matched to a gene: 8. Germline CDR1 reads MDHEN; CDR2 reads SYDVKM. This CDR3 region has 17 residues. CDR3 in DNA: TGTGCCAGCAGTTTACGGGGCGGGAGGGGGCCCCAAGAGACCCAGTACTTC. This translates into CASSLRGGRGPQETQYF.

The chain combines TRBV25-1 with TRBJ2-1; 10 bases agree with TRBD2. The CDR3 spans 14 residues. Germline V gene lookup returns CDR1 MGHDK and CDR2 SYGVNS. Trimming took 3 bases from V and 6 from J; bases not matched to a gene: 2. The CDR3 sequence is CASSDSGRANEQFF. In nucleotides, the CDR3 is TGTGCCAGCAGTGACAGCGGGAGGGCCAATGAGCAGTTCTTC.

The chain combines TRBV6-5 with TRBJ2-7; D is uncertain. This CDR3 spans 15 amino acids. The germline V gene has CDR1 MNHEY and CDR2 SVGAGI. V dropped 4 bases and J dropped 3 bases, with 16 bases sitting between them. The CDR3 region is CASSSFGGRGYEQYF. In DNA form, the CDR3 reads TGTGCCAGCAGTTCCTTTGGCGGTCGAGGCTACGAGCAGTACTTC.

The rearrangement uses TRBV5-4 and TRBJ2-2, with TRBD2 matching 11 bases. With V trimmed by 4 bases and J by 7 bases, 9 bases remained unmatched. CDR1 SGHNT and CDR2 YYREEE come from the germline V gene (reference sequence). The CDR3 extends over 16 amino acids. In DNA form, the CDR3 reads TGTGCCAGCAGCAAACTAGCGGGAGCGGATAGCGGGGAGCTGTTTTTT. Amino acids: CASSKLAGADSGELFF.

CDR3 sequence: CSAIWSYGYTF. The CDR3 bases are TGCAGTGCTATATGGAGCTATGGCTACACCTTC. J is TRBJ1-2 and V is TRBV20-1; the D is unclear. Trimming cost V 4 bases and J 4 bases, with 7 bases left between them. The CDR3 sequence is 11 residues long. Germline V gene data show CDR1 as DFQATT and CDR2 as SNEGSKA (reference sequence).

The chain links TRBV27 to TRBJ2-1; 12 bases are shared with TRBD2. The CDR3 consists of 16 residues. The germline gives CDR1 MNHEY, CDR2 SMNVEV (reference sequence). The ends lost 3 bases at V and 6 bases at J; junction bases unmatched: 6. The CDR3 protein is CASSFLAGGPTNEQFF. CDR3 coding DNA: TGTGCCAGCAGTTTTCTAGCGGGAGGGCCCACCAATGAGCAGTTCTTC.

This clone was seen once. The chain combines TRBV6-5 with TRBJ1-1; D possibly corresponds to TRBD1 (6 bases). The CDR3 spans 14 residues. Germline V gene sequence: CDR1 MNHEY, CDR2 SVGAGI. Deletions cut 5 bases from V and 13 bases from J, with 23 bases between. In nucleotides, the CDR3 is TGTGCCAGCAGTACCCTCGGACAGCCTTTGAAGGTTTTCTTT. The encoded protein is CASSTLGQPLKVFF.

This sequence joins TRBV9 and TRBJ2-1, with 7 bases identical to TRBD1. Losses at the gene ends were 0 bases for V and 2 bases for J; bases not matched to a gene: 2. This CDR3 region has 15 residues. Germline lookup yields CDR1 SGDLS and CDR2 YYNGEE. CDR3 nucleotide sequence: TGTGCCAGCAGCGTAGGAAGGGGGCCCTACAATGAGCAGTTCTTC. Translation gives CASSVGRGPYNEQFF.

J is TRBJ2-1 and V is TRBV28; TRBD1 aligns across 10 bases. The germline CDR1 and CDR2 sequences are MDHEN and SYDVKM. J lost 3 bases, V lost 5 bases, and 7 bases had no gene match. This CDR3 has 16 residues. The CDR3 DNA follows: TGTGCCAGCAGTGGATCCGGGACAGGGGTCTACAATGAGCAGTTCTTC. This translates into CASSGSGTGVYNEQFF.

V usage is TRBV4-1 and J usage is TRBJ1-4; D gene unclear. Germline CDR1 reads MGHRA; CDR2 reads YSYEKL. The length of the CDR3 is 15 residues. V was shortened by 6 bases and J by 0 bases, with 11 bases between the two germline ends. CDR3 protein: CASRFSIATNEKLFF. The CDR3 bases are TGCGCCAGCAGGTTTAGTATTGCAACTAATGAAAAACTGTTTTTT.

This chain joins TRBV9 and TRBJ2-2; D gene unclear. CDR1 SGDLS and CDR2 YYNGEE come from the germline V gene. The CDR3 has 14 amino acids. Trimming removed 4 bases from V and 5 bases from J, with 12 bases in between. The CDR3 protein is CASSPETATGELFF. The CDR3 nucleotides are TGTGCCAGCAGCCCAGAGACTGCGACCGGGGAGCTGTTTTTT.

The CDR3 region is CASRSRAGGPVTGELFF. The CDR3 nucleotides read TGTGCCAGCAGGAGTCGGGCGGGAGGGCCTGTAACCGGGGAGCTGTTTTTT. This chain connects TRBV28 to TRBJ2-2, with 9 bases aligning to TRBD2. The CDR3 is 17 residues long. The junction had 13 bases not matched to a gene; V was cut back by 6 bases and J by 5 bases. Germline V gene lookup returns CDR1 MDHEN and CDR2 SYDVKM. Together with reference TRBV28 and TRBJ2-2, the CDR3 gives the full variable domain: DVKVTQSSRYLVKRTGEKVFLECVQDMDHENMFWYRQDPGLGLRLIYFSYDVKMKEKGDIPEGYSVSREKKERFSLILESASTNQTSMYLCASRSRAGGPVTGELFFGEGSRLTVL.